A selection of T cell receptor beta chains follows, all from one sample in a study of GPR56 and killer-like receptors on CD4 memory cells. Using the reads, TCRdb records one entry per CDR3 protein without DNA. Here the sample table reports about 2,900 distinct CDR3 sequences. Sequences were obtained from memory CD4+ T cells from blood. The source of these receptors is a human donor in good health. Each CDR3 is given with its conserved first and last residue. Where a row states a size, it is once, few, many or the class of an expanded clone; other rows omit it.

size: medium-sized
length: 13
V: TRBV7-3
J: TRBJ2-2
CDR3: CASRDTNTGELFF

size: .
length: 12
V: TRBV2
J: TRBJ2-1
CDR3: CASRILALEQYF

size: medium-sized
length: 14
V: TRBV11-3
J: TRBJ1-3
CDR3: CASRQGGTGNTIYF

size: .
length: 12
V: TRBV2
J: TRBJ1-4
CDR3: CASQGAGEKLFF

size: medium-sized
length: 16
V: TRBV5-6
J: TRBJ2-5
CDR3: CASSLVLAGAGETQYF

size: large
length: 14
V: TRBV6-5
J: TRBJ1-1
CDR3: CASSYSIANTEAFF

size: .
length: 14
V: TRBV30
J: TRBJ1-2
CDR3: CAWSVDLGGYGYTF

size: medium-sized
length: 13
V: TRBV12-3/TRBV12-4
J: TRBJ1-2
CDR3: CASSFDTVTGYTF

size: .
length: 15
V: TRBV20-1
J: TRBJ1-6
CDR3: CSASGGASYNSPLHF

size: medium-sized
length: 16
V: TRBV6-1
J: TRBJ2-1
CDR3: CASSDLPGRGSGEQFF

size: medium-sized
length: 15
V: TRBV9
J: TRBJ2-1
CDR3: CASSVEGLTYNEQFF

size: .
length: 15
V: TRBV5-1
J: TRBJ1-2
CDR3: CASSVDRGDGYGYTF

size: medium-sized
length: 15
V: TRBV5-6
J: TRBJ2-1
CDR3: CASSLMGQGGNEQFF

size: medium-sized
length: 15
V: TRBV27
J: TRBJ1-2
CDR3: CASSWAGGGDYGYTF

size: .
length: 13
V: TRBV7-9
J: TRBJ2-5
CDR3: CASSLFGGETQYF

size: .
length: 14
V: TRBV7-2
J: TRBJ1-6
CDR3: CASSFGDRGTPLHF

size: medium-sized
length: 15
V: TRBV7-3
J: TRBJ2-1
CDR3: CASSLVPGSLNEQFF

size: .
length: 13
V: TRBV20-1
J: TRBJ2-5
CDR3: CSANPLARETQYF

size: .
length: 15
V: TRBV30
J: TRBJ2-7
CDR3: CAWSGTGGSFYEQYF

size: .
length: 14
V: TRBV14
J: TRBJ1-2
CDR3: CASSQDRQSYGYTF

size: medium-sized
length: 16
V: TRBV5-6
J: TRBJ2-1
CDR3: CASSLDRGFTYNEQFF

size: large
length: 15
V: TRBV6-2/TRBV6-3
J: TRBJ2-1
CDR3: CASSSRPGVGNEQFF

size: large
length: 16
V: TRBV19
J: TRBJ2-2
CDR3: CASGRTSGGTTGELFF

size: .
length: 14
V: TRBV12-3/TRBV12-4
J: TRBJ1-2
CDR3: CASSLAETGYGYTF

size: .
length: 15
V: TRBV4-1
J: TRBJ1-1
CDR3: CASSQGRDSTAEAFF

size: medium-sized
length: 13
V: TRBV7-9
J: TRBJ1-1
CDR3: CASSLGARGEAFF

size: .
length: 15
V: TRBV18
J: TRBJ2-7
CDR3: CASSQDSLSSYEQYF

size: .
length: 13
V: TRBV28
J: TRBJ2-1
CDR3: CASTEVPYNEQFF

size: medium-sized
length: 15
V: TRBV7-9
J: TRBJ1-2
CDR3: CASSLATGGSDGYTF

size: medium-sized
length: 15
V: TRBV7-2
J: TRBJ2-3
CDR3: CASSLAHGVPDTQYF

size: .
length: 13
V: TRBV2
J: TRBJ1-1
CDR3: CASSPDSNTEAFF

size: .
length: 13
V: TRBV28
J: TRBJ1-2
CDR3: CASSFGHARGYTF

size: medium-sized
length: 16
V: TRBV29-1
J: TRBJ2-1
CDR3: CSVMTPGQGQDNEQFF

size: .
length: 14
V: TRBV20-1
J: TRBJ1-5
CDR3: CSASDTGDGQPQHF

size: large
length: 13
V: TRBV6-6
J: TRBJ1-2
CDR3: CASSPRQVGDYTF

size: .
length: 13
V: TRBV7-9
J: TRBJ1-1
CDR3: CASSFPAVGTVFF

size: large
length: 15
V: TRBV6-6
J: TRBJ2-4
CDR3: CASSLGGVGKNIQYF

size: medium-sized
length: 14
V: TRBV18
J: TRBJ1-2
CDR3: CASSPSGTAYGYTF

size: medium-sized
length: 15
V: TRBV11-1
J: TRBJ1-6
CDR3: CASSTRTVRNSPLHF

size: .
length: 14
V: TRBV12-3/TRBV12-4
J: TRBJ1-4
CDR3: CASSFRQGAEKLFF

size: .
length: 13
V: TRBV4-2
J: TRBJ2-3
CDR3: CASRSAGEDTQYF

size: .
length: 13
V: TRBV25-1
J: TRBJ1-2
CDR3: CASSKGQNYGYTF

size: .
length: 14
V: TRBV20-1
J: TRBJ2-3
CDR3: CSATTSGAPDTQYF

size: medium-sized
length: 13
V: TRBV29-1
J: TRBJ2-7
CDR3: CSVEGQGLGEQYF

size: .
length: 17
V: TRBV5-6
J: TRBJ1-5
CDR3: CASSFAQKMSLDQPQHF

size: .
length: 14
V: TRBV9
J: TRBJ2-2
CDR3: CASSTGRSGGELFF

size: .
length: 13
V: TRBV27
J: TRBJ2-1
CDR3: CASSFHGTGEQFF

size: medium-sized
length: 20
V: TRBV7-2
J: TRBJ2-2
CDR3: CASSSPGLQGRGLYTGELFF

size: medium-sized
length: 15
V: TRBV19
J: TRBJ1-3
CDR3: CASTPSSSSGNTIYF

size: medium-sized
length: 14
V: TRBV5-5
J: TRBJ1-1
CDR3: CASSRDSRNTEAFF

size: .
length: 15
V: TRBV29-1
J: TRBJ2-3
CDR3: CSAGLAGGPADTQYF

size: .
length: 14
V: TRBV5-6
J: TRBJ2-5
CDR3: CASSFADTRKTQYF

size: medium-sized
length: 14
V: TRBV5-5
J: TRBJ1-1
CDR3: CASSLGLQGNGAFF

size: .
length: 15
V: TRBV30
J: TRBJ1-4
CDR3: CAWSVSRDRREKLFF

size: medium-sized
length: 17
V: TRBV24-1
J: TRBJ2-1
CDR3: CATSDGGSGLTYNEQFF

size: .
length: 11
V: TRBV7-3
J: TRBJ2-7
CDR3: CASSSGSEQYF

size: .
length: 16
V: TRBV9
J: TRBJ2-4
CDR3: CASSATSGGRSDIQYF